A single sample is the source of the 12 T cell receptor beta chains below, sequenced in a study of beta chain features in type 1 diabetes. Study-level results: Researchers report that Type 1 diabetes patients had moderately but significantly shorter TCRB CDR3s across all four CD4+ subsets.

cDNA synthesis used the whole RNA isolate, giving expressed TCRB sequences. Only in-frame clones appear in the TCRdb table, and some are missing; sequencing was by immunoSEQ multiplex PCR. The table records some 350,000 clones, 8% to 10% of them present only once. These receptors lack a known antigen. The specimen sequenced was central memory CD4+ T cells from blood. These receptors were obtained from a man aged 30-40 years with type 1 diabetes.

The table lists this clone with many counts. The V gene is TRBV11-2, the J gene TRBJ2-1; D possibly corresponds to TRBD2 (5 bases). Germline V lookup: CDR1 SGHAT, CDR2 FQNNGV. The CDR3 sequence is 13 residues long. Trimming cost V 2 bases and J 8 bases, with 10 bases left between them. CDR3 sequence: CASSLKLDHEQFF. The CDR3 DNA reads as TGTGCCAGCAGCTTAAAACTAGACCATGAGCAGTTCTTC.

The chain employs TRBV29-1 and TRBJ1-4; D is possibly TRBD1 (5 bases). The germline V gene encodes CDR1 SQVTM and CDR2 ANQGSEA. V lost 3 bases and J 5 bases, leaving 7 bases between the germline ends. CDR3 length equals 12 residues. CDR3 bases: TGCAGCGTTGATCGGGGGAATGAAAAACTGTTTTTT. Protein sequence: CSVDRGNEKLFF. Drawing the rest from reference TRBV29-1 and TRBJ1-4, the complete variable domain is SAVISQKPSRDICQRGTSLTIQCQVDSQVTMMFWYRQQPGQSLTLIATANQGSEATYESGFVIDKFPISRPNLTFSTLTVSNMSPEDSSIYLCSVDRGNEKLFFGSGTQLSVL.

This clone was counted only a few times. The rearrangement links TRBV5-1 to TRBJ2-5, with D perhaps matching TRBD2 (6 bases). The V end lost 4 bases, the J end lost 5 bases, and 18 bases lay between the germline ends. This CDR3 contains 15 residues. Germline CDR1 SGHRS, CDR2 YFSETQ. DNA for the CDR3: TGCGCCAGCAGCGGGGGAGGCGGCGCTTGGGAGACCCAGTACTTC. Protein sequence: CASSGGGGAWETQYF.

Only a few counts were recorded for this clone. J is TRBJ2-7 and V is TRBV28; 7 bases fit TRBD1. Germline CDR1 MDHEN, CDR2 SYDVKM. This CDR3 comprises 14 residues. The trim removed 7 bases at V and 0 bases at J, leaving 6 bases unmatched. The CDR3: CASNSGGSSYEQYF. CDR3 sequence (DNA): TGTGCCAGCAACTCAGGGGGAAGCTCCTACGAGCAGTACTTC.

There are a few counts of this clone. V is TRBV29-1 and J is TRBJ1-1; weak D call: TRBD1 (5 bases). Trimming removed 5 bases at V and 7 bases at J, with 20 bases between. Germline lookup yields CDR1 SQVTM and CDR2 ANQGSEA. This CDR3 is built from 14 residues. CDR3: CSVSKQRTSYEAFF. CDR3 in DNA: TGCAGCGTTTCCAAGCAAAGGACAAGCTATGAAGCTTTCTTT.

This clone has a count of ten or more. The chain is built from TRBV9 and TRBJ1-2; TRBD1 agrees at 8 bases. The CDR3 has 15 residues. With 1 base clipped from V and 3 bases from J, the junction kept 5 bases outside the gene matches. CDR1 is SGDLS, CDR2 YYNGEE, per germline. CDR3: CASSVRTGWDYGYTF. DNA for the CDR3: TGTGCCAGCAGCGTAAGGACAGGGTGGGACTATGGCTACACCTTC.

In nucleotides, the CDR3 is TGCGCCAGCAGTCAACACTATGGCTACACCTTC. Protein product: CASSQHYGYTF. The chain has TRBV23-1 and TRBJ1-2; D ambiguous. TRBV23-1 is placed among ORFs of uncertain function. The CDR3 runs 11 residues. V was clipped by 2 bases and J by 3 bases, with 1 base between them.

As regards this clone: The sample carries other DNA sequences with the same CDR3. The chain joins TRBV5-4 to TRBJ2-3; possibly TRBD1 or TRBD2 for D (5 bases each). Trimming took 4 bases from V and 3 from J, leaving 15 bases between them. The CDR3 consists of 15 residues. The germline gives CDR1 SGHNT, CDR2 YYREEE (reference sequence). CDR3 in DNA: TGTGCCAGCAGCCCGACGGGACCCAATACAGATACGCAGTATTTT. Translating gives CASSPTGPNTDTQYF.

This clone was picked up a small number of times. The rearrangement joins TRBV29-1 to TRBJ1-4; perhaps TRBD1 as D (5 bases). V was cut by 4 bases and J by 4 bases, with 10 bases left in between. CDR1 is SQVTM and CDR2 is ANQGSEA in the germline V gene. The CDR3 runs 13 residues. This CDR3 reads CSVALQVNEKLFF. The CDR3 DNA follows: TGCAGCGTTGCGTTACAGGTTAATGAAAAACTGTTTTTT.

The chain employs TRBV27 and TRBJ1-6, with D unclear. V was clipped by 2 bases and J by 5 bases, with 4 bases between them. The CDR3 is 13 residues long. Looked up from germline, CDR1 is MNHEY and CDR2 is SMNVEV (reference sequence). The CDR3 coding sequence is TGTGCCAGCAGTTTAAATGATAATTCACCCCTCCACTTT. Translated: CASSLNDNSPLHF.

This clone was seen once. The rearrangement links TRBV7-9 to TRBJ1-2; the match to TRBD1 covers 8 bases. The trim removed 5 bases at V and 1 base at J, leaving 6 bases unmatched. This CDR3 comprises 15 residues. Looked up from germline, CDR1 is SEHNR and CDR2 is FQNEAQ (reference sequence). DNA of the CDR3: TGTGCCAGCAGCCGCGGACAGGGATTTAACTATGGCTACACCTTC. It yields the protein CASSRGQGFNYGYTF.

Worth noting for this clone: At one end, the junction sequence differs from germline, possibly due to a read error. The rearrangement joins TRBV7-7 to TRBJ1-1; no clear D gene. This CDR3 is built from 13 residues. Germline lookup yields CDR1 SSHAT and CDR2 FNYEAQ (reference sequence). CDR3 nucleotide sequence: TGTGCTAGCAATCTAACTGAGAACACTGAAGCTTTCTTT. Its protein is CASNLTENTEAFF.